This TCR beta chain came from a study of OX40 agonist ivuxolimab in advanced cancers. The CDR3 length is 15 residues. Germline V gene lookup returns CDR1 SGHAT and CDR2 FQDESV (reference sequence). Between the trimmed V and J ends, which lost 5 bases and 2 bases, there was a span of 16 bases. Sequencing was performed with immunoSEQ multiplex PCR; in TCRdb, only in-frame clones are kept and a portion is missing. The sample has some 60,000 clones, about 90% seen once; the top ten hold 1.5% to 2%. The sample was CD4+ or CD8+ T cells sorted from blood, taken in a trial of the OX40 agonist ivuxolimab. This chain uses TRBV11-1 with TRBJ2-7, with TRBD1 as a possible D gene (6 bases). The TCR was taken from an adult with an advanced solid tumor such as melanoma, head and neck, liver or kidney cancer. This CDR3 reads CASSRGTHAPYEQYF. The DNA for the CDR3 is TGTGCCAGCAGCAGGGGGACCCACGCACCCTACGAGCAGTACTTC. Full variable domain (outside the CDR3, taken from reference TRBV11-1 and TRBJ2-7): EAEVAQSPRYKITEKSQAVAFWCDPISGHATLYWYRQILGQGPELLVQFQDESVVDDSQLPKDRFSAERLKGVDSTLKIQPAELGDSAMYLCASSRGTHAPYEQYFGPGTRLTVT.